The 14 T cell receptor beta chains below were found in one sample sequenced in a study of T-cell reconstitution after alpha-beta-depleted transplantation in children (dated by TCRdb to the mid-2010s). The method behind the library was PCR. Sequencing was carried out with an Illumina HiSeq 2500. TCR library preparation used molecular barcoding, with unique molecular identifiers applied to normalize quantification of the TCRbeta repertoire. TCRdb handled the public reads itself, with Q25 trimming in fastp and clone calling in MiXCR, and kept productive beta chains. All rows with the same CDR3 protein become a single entry with the most common DNA and genes. The sample table holds 95,000 to 150,000 distinct CDR3 sequences, of which more than 20% were seen once. The ten largest clones represent approximately 10% of the sample. What this sample's treatment or condition label stands for: allogeneic hematopoietic cell transplantation with graft depleted of TCRalphabeta T cells and CD19 B cells.

This specimen was PBMCs, mostly from graft donor cells, taken 180 days after TCRalphabeta/CD19-depleted stem cell transplant. The receptors come from a male patient between 2 and 10 years old who had a stem cell transplant for chronic granulomatous disease, so the T cells may come from the graft donor.

The rearrangement joins TRBV4-3 to TRBJ2-3; 8 bases map to TRBD2. The V segment lost 4 bases and the J segment 4 bases; nucleotides outside the gene matches: 10. This CDR3 is built from 16 residues. Germline-derived CDR1 and CDR2 are LGHNA and YSLEER. CDR3 sequence (DNA): TGCGCCAGCAGCCCGGACGGGAAGCGGGGGTCAGATACGCAGTATTTT. Protein sequence: CASSPDGKRGSDTQYF.

The V call is TRBV15, the J call TRBJ1-2, with a possible D match to TRBD1 (5 bases). The CDR3 is 16 amino acids. The ends were cut back, 2 bases at V and 1 base at J, with 14 bases in the middle. Germline V gene sequence: CDR1 LNHNV, CDR2 YYDKDF (reference sequence). This CDR3 is CATSRTWTKNNYGYTF. CDR3 nucleotide sequence: TGTGCCACCAGCAGAACCTGGACAAAGAATAACTATGGCTACACCTTC. Using reference TRBV15 and TRBJ1-2 for the parts outside the CDR3, the full variable domain is DAMVIQNPRYQVTQFGKPVTLSCSQTLNHNVMYWYQQKSSQAPKLLFHYYDKDFNNEADTPDNFQSRRPNTSFCFLDIRSPGLGDTAMYLCATSRTWTKNNYGYTFGSGTRLTVV.

This clonotype was detected only a few times. The chain carries TRBV27 and TRBJ2-7, with D perhaps matching TRBD2 (5 bases). The V end was cut by 6 bases, the J end by 2 bases, with 11 bases between. From germline, CDR1 is MNHEY and CDR2 SMNVEV (reference sequence). The CDR3 loop spans 13 amino acids. CDR3 sequence: CASRDPGTYEQYF. In DNA, the CDR3 is TGTGCCAGCAGGGACCCCGGGACCTACGAGCAGTACTTC.

This clonotype was seen ten or more times. The chain is built from TRBV7-2 and TRBJ2-4, with no clear D. V lost 3 bases and J 0 bases, leaving 9 bases between the germline ends. This CDR3 region has 15 residues. Germline assignment: CDR1 SGHTA and CDR2 FQGNSA. The CDR3 is CASSFKSLAKNIQYF. The CDR3 bases are TGTGCCAGCAGCTTTAAGTCATTAGCCAAAAACATTCAGTACTTC.

This clonotype has ten or more counts. The chain joins TRBV12-3 or TRBV12-4 to TRBJ2-1, with D maybe TRBD1 (6 bases). The germline V and J ends were trimmed by 11 bases and 5 bases, with 22 bases remaining between them. The CDR3 contains 15 residues. This CDR3 is CASRVQGILNNEQFF. The CDR3 DNA reads TGTGCCTCTCGGGTACAGGGAATATTAAACAATGAGCAGTTCTTC.

The V gene is TRBV12-3 or TRBV12-4, the J gene TRBJ2-1; TRBD1 matches 8 bases. Trimming at V came to 3 bases and at J to 1 base, leaving 5 bases not matched to a gene. The CDR3 extends over 16 amino acids. The CDR3 is CASSFQGQVSYNEQFF. CDR3 in DNA: TGTGCCAGCAGTTTCCAGGGACAGGTTTCCTACAATGAGCAGTTCTTC.

This clonotype was seen repeatedly, ten times or more. The gene calls are TRBV20-1 and TRBJ2-3; possible D gene TRBD2, 6 bases. Germline-derived CDR1 and CDR2 are DFQATT and SNEGSKA (reference sequence). This CDR3 is built from 16 residues. Trimming removed 6 bases at V and 2 bases at J, with 21 bases between. In nucleotides, the CDR3 is TGCAGTGCCCGAACGGGACTCCTGAGTTCCACAGATACGCAGTATTTT. This codes for CSARTGLLSSTDTQYF.

This chain links TRBV18 with TRBJ2-7; D ambiguous. The germline gives CDR1 KGHSH, CDR2 LQKENI. The length of the CDR3 is 18 residues. The ends were cut back, 3 bases at V and 2 bases at J, with 23 bases in the middle. CDR3 nucleotide sequence: TGTGCCAGCTCACCTCCCGGCTGGGTTGGTCAGCGAGCCTACGAGCAGTACTTC. Translating gives CASSPPGWVGQRAYEQYF.

CDR3 bases: TGTGCCAGCCGCCAAGGACTAGCGGGAGGGCCGTGGGAGACCCAGTACTTC. It specifies CASRQGLAGGPWETQYF. This sequence joins TRBV27 and TRBJ2-5; 15 bases line up with TRBD2. The CDR3 is made up of 17 amino acids. The V gene end was trimmed by 8 bases and the J gene end by 5 bases; junction bases not matched to a gene: 12. Germline V gene data show CDR1 as MNHEY and CDR2 as SMNVEV (reference sequence).

The chain links TRBV12-3 or TRBV12-4 to TRBJ1-4; 7 bases fit TRBD1. J gave up 8 bases and V 4 bases, and 10 bases lay outside the gene matches. The CDR3 spans 15 residues. CDR3 sequence: CASSSHRGREEKLFF. The CDR3 DNA sequence: TGTGCCAGCAGTTCCCACAGGGGCCGAGAAGAAAAACTGTTTTTT.

This clonotype was seen only a few times. This chain uses TRBV7-9 with TRBJ1-2; 9 bases match TRBD1. CDR1 SEHNR and CDR2 FQNEAQ come from the germline V gene (reference sequence). This CDR3 has 16 residues. Trimming cost V 5 bases and J 4 bases; bases outside gene matches: 11. CDR3 amino acids: CASSKSGTGQSYGYTF. The CDR3 DNA reads TGTGCCAGCAGCAAATCCGGGACAGGGCAGAGCTATGGCTACACCTTC.

This clonotype was seen a single time. A much larger clone differs by one base, so this may be a read error. The rearrangement joins TRBV19 to TRBJ1-2, with unresolved D. Trimming shortened V by 5 bases and J by 5 bases, and 12 bases separated the two germline ends. Germline lookup yields CDR1 LNHDA and CDR2 SQIVND (reference sequence). The CDR3 covers 13 residues. CDR3 loop: CASSPPEVYGYTF. For the CDR3, the DNA is TGTGCCAGTAGTCCCCCAGAGGTATATGGCTACACCTTC.

This clonotype appeared a single time. This may stem from a read error, because a much larger clone lies one nucleotide away. This chain uses TRBV20-1 with TRBJ2-5; the D is unclear. Germline-derived CDR1 and CDR2 are DFQATT and SNEGSKA (reference sequence). V lost 1 base and J 4 bases, leaving 13 bases between the germline ends. This CDR3 has 14 residues. The chain's CDR3 is CSARARPDRETQYF. The CDR3 nucleotides are TGCAGTGCTAGAGCGCGGCCGGATCGAGAGACCCAGTACTTC.

This clonotype occurred many times. The chain joins TRBV20-1 to TRBJ2-1, with 10 bases matching TRBD2. The CDR3 totals 15 residues. J was trimmed by 8 bases and V by 5 bases; bases with no gene match: 12. Germline CDR1 is DFQATT and CDR2 is SNEGSKA (reference sequence). CDR3 amino acids: CSALRPSGSFDEQFF. The CDR3, as DNA: TGCAGTGCTCTTCGACCTAGCGGGAGTTTCGATGAGCAGTTCTTC.